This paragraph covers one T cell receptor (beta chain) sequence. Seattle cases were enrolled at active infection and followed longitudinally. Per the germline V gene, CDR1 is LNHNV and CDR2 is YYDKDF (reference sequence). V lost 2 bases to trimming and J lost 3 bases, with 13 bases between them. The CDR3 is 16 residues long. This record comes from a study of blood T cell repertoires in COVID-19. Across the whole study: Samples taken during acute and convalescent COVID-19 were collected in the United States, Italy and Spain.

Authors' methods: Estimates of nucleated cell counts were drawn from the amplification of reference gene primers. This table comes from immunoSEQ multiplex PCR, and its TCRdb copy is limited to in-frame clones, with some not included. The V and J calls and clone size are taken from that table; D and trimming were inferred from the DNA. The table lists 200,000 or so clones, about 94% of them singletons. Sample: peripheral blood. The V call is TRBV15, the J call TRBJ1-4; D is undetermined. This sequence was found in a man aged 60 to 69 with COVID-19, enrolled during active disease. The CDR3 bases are TGTGCCACCAGCAGATCCACGGGTGCAGCTAATGAAAAACTGTTTTTT. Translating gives CATSRSTGAANEKLFF.